This TCR beta chain stems from a study of blood T cells in healthy people across ages. General study results and limits: PBMCs went unsorted, and a conclusive naive versus antigen-experienced comparison was therefore prevented.

Germline V CDR1 and CDR2: LGHNA, YNFKEQ. Trimming took off 4 bases at V and 7 bases at J, with 14 bases between the two ends. This CDR3 spans 14 amino acids. A sample-barcoded 5' primer and a J-beta primer mix were used in a second PCR of about 7 to 12 cycles. TCRdb re-derived calls from the 5' RACE reads in MiXCR, one entry per CDR3 protein. The sample carries about 1.4 million distinct CDR3 sequences, around 59% recorded once. About this clonotype: Antigen: not known.

The chain is built from TRBV4-2 and TRBJ2-1; D is tentatively TRBD1 or TRBD2 (6 bases each). This TCR came from a man aged 18 to 30 in good health. Sequencing was done on a sample of blood. Written as DNA, the CDR3 is TGTGCCAGCAGCCTAGGGGGGACGACTAATGAGCAGTTCTTC. This gives the protein CASSLGGTTNEQFF.